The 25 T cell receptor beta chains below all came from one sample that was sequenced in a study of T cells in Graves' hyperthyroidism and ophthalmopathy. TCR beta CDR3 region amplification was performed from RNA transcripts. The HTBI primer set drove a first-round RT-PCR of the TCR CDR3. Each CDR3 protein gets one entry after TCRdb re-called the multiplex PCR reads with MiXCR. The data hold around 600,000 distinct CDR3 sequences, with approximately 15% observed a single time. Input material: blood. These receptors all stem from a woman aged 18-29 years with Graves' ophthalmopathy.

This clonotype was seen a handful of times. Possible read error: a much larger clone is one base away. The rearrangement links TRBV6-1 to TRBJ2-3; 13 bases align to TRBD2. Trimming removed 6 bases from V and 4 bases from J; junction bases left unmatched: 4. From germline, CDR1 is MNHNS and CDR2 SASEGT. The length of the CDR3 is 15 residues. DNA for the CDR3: TGTGCCAGCAGGGGACTAGCGGGGCTCGCAGATACGCAGTATTTT. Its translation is CASRGLAGLADTQYF.

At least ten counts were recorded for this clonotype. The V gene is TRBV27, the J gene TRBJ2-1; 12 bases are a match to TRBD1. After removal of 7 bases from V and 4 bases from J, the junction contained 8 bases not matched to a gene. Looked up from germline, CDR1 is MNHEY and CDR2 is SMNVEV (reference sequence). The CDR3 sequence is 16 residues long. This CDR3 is CASTGTGGYDYNEQFF. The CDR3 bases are TGTGCCAGCACTGGGACAGGGGGCTACGATTACAATGAGCAGTTCTTC.

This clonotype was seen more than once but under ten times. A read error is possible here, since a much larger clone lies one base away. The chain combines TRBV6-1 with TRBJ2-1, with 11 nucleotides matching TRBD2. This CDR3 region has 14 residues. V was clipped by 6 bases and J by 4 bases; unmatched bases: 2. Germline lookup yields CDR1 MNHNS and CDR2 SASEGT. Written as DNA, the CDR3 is TGTGCCAGCAGGGGACTAGCGGAGTACAATGAGCAGTTCTTC. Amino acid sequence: CASRGLAEYNEQFF.

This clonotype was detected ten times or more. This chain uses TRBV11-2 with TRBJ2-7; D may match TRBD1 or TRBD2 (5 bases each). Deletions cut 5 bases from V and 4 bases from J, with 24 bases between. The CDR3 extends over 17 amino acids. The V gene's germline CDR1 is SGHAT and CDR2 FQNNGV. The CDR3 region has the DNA TGTGCCAGCAGCGACGTGGGGGAGAGGTGGACCGCGTACGAGCAGTACTTC. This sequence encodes CASSDVGERWTAYEQYF.

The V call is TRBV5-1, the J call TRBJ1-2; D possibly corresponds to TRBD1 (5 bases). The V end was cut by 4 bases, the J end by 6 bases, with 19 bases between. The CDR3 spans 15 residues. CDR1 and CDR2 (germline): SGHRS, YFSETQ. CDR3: CASSTRQPAGNGYTF. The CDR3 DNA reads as TGCGCCAGCAGCACCCGACAGCCCGCTGGGAATGGCTACACCTTC. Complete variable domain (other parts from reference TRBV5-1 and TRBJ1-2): KAGVTQTPRYLIKTRGQQVTLSCSPISGHRSVSWYQQTPGQGLQFLFEYFSETQRNKGNFPGRFSGRQFSNSRSEMNVSTLELGDSALYLCASSTRQPAGNGYTFGSGTRLTVV.

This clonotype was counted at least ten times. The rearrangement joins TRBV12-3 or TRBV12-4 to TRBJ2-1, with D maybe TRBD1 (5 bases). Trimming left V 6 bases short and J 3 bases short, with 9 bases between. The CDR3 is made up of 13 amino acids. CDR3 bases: TGTGCCAGCAGAGCAGGGATCTACAATGAGCAGTTCTTC. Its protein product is CASRAGIYNEQFF.

In DNA, the CDR3 is TGTGCCAGTAGTATCTGGCAGGGTGGGGAAGCTTTCTTT. It yields the protein CASSIWQGGEAFF. The rearrangement links TRBV19 to TRBJ1-1, with a possible D match to TRBD1 (5 bases). The V and J ends lost 3 bases and 8 bases respectively, with 13 bases between them. This CDR3 has 13 residues. Germline lookup yields CDR1 LNHDA and CDR2 SQIVND (reference sequence).

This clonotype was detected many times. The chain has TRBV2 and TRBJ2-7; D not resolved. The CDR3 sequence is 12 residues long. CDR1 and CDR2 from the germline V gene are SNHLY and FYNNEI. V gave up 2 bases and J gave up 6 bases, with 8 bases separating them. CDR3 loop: CASSEYNLEQYF. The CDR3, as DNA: TGTGCCAGCAGTGAATACAACCTCGAGCAGTACTTC.

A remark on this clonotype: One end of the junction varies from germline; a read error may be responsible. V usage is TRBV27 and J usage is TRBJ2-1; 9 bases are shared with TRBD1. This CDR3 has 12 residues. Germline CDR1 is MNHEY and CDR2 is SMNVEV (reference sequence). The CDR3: CAGSLGGQGQFF. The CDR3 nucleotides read TGTGCCGGCAGTTTAGGGGGACAGGGGCAGTTCTTC.

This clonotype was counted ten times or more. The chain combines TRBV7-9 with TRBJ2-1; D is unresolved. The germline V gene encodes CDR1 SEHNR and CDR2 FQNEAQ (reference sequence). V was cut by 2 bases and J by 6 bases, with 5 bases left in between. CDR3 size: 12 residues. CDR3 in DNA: TGTGCCAGCAGCTTAATGATCAATGAGCAGTTCTTC. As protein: CASSLMINEQFF.

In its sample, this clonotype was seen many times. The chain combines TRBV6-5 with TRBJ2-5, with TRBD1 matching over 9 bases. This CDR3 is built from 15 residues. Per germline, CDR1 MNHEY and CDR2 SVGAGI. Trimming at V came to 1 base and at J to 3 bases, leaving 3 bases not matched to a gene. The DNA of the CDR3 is TGTGCCAGCAGTTACTTACAGGGGGCGGAAGAGACCCAGTACTTC. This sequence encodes CASSYLQGAEETQYF.

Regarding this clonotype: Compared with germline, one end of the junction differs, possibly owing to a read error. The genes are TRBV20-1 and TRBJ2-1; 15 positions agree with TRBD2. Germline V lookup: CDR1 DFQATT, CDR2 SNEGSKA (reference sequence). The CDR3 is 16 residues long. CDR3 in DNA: TGCAGTGCGAGAGGGACTAGCGGGGGGCTCTTTAATGAGCAGTTCTTC. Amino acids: CSARGTSGGLFNEQFF.

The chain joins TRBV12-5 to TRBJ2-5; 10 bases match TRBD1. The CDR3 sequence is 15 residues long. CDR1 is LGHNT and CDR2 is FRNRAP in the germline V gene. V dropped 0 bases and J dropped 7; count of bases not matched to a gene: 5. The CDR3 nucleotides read TGTGCTAGTGGTTTGGTAGGGACAGGGGACCGGACCCAGTACTTC. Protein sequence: CASGLVGTGDRTQYF.

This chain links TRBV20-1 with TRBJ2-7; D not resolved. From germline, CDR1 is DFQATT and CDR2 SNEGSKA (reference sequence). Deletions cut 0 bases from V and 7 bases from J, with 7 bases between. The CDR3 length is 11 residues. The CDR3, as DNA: TGCAGTGCTAGAGATGGGCTGGAGCAGTACTTC. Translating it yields CSARDGLEQYF.

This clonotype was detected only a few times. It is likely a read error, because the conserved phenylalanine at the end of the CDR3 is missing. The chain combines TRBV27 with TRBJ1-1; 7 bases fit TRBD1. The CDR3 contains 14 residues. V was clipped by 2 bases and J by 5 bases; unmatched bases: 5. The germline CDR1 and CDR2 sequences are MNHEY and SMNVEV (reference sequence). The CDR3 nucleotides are TGTGCCAGCAGTTTAAGACAGGGATTGACTGAAGCTTTCTGT. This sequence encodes CASSLRQGLTEAFC.

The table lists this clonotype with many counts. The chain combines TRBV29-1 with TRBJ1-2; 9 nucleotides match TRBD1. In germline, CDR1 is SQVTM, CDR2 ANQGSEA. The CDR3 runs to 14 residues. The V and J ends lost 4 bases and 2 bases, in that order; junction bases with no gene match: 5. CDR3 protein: CSVVGTGRNYGYTF. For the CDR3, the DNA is TGCAGCGTTGTCGGGACAGGGCGCAACTATGGCTACACCTTC.

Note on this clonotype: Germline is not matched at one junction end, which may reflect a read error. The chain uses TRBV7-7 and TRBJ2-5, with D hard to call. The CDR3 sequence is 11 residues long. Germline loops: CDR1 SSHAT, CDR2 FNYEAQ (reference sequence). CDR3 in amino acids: CASSLGSSKYF. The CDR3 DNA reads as TGTGCTAGCAGCTTAGGATCGTCGAAGTACTTC.

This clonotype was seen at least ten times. The CDR3 protein is CASRLASSYNEQFF. CDR3 DNA: TGTGCCAGCCGTCTCGCTAGCTCCTACAATGAGCAGTTCTTC. This chain links TRBV12-3 or TRBV12-4 with TRBJ2-1; D ambiguous. The CDR3 totals 14 residues. Trimming stripped 8 bases from V and 0 bases from J, with 11 bases between.

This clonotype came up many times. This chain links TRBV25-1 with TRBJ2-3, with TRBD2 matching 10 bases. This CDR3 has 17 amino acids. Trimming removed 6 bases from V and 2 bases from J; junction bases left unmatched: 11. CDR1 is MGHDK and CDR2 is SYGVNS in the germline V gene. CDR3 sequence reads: CASRVIAGGGATDTQYF. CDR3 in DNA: TGTGCCAGCAGGGTGATAGCGGGAGGAGGGGCCACAGATACGCAGTATTTT.

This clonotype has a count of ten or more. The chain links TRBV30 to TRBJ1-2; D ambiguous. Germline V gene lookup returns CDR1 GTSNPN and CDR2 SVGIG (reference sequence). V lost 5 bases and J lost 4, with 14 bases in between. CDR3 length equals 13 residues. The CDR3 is CAWLRVGIYGYTF. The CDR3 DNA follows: TGTGCCTGGCTACGGGTCGGAATCTATGGCTACACCTTC. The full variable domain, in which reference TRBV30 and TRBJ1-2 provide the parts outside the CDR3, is SQTIHQWPATLVQPVGSPLSLECTVEGTSNPNLYWYRQAAGRGLQLLFYSVGIGQISSEVPQNLSASRPQDRQFILSSKKLLLSDSGFYLCAWLRVGIYGYTFGSGTRLTVV.

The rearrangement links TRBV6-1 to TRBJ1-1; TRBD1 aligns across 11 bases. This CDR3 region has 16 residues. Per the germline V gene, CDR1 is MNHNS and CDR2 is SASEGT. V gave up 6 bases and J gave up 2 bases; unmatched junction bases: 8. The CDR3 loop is CASSRDRGSRNTEAFF. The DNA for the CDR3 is TGTGCCAGCAGCCGGGACAGGGGGAGTAGAAACACTGAAGCTTTCTTT.

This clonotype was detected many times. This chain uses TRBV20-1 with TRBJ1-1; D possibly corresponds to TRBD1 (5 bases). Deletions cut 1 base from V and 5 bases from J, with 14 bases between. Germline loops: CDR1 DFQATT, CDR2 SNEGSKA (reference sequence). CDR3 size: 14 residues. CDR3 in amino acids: CSARGGGMWTEAFF. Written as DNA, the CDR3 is TGCAGTGCTAGAGGTGGGGGGATGTGGACTGAAGCTTTCTTT.

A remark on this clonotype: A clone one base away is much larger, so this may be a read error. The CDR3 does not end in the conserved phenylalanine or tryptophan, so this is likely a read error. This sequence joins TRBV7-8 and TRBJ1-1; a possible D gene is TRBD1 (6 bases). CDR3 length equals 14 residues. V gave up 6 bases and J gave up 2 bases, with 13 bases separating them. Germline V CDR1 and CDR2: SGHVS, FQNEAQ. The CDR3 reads CASREQGHNTEAFL. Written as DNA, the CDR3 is TGTGCCAGCAGGGAACAGGGCCATAACACTGAAGCTTTCCTT.

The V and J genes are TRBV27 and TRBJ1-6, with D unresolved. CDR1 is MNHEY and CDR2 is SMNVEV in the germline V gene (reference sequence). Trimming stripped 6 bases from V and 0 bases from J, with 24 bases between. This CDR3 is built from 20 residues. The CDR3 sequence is CASRVRLAGFRSSYNSPLHF. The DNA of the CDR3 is TGTGCCAGCAGGGTCCGCCTGGCAGGTTTCAGGAGCTCCTATAATTCACCCCTCCACTTT.

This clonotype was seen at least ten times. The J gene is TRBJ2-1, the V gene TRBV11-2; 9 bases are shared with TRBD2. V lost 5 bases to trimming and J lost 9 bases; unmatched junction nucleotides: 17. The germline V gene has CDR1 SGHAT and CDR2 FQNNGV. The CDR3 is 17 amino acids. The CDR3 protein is CASSQDGASGNRAEQFF. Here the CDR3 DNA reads TGTGCCAGCAGCCAAGATGGGGCTAGCGGGAACCGGGCTGAGCAGTTCTTC.